These 6 T cell receptor beta chains share one sample of origin, sequenced in a study of breast tumors, draining lymph nodes, adjacent tissues. The lymph nodes were axillary draining lymph nodes from breast cancer patients. TCRdb recomputed calls from the multiplex PCR reads with MiXCR, one row per CDR3 protein. The sample shows under 250,000 distinct CDR3 sequences, about 32% of them seen only once. Sequencing was carried out using axillary lymph node tissue. The receptors were sampled from a female donor with breast cancer. Some clones in this sample may be carry-over from other donors' samples.

This clonotype was counted many times. This chain connects TRBV5-1 to TRBJ2-5; 7 bases fit TRBD2. Germline CDR1 is SGHRS and CDR2 is YFSETQ. The CDR3 contains 14 residues. V trimming: 3 bases; J trimming: 5 bases; junction bases outside the gene matches: 7. The CDR3 spells CASSSRGSGETQYF. The CDR3 bases are TGCGCCAGCAGCTCGCGCGGGAGTGGGGAGACCCAGTACTTC.

This clonotype was seen more than once but under ten times. The chain couples TRBV9 to TRBJ2-5, with 16 nucleotides matching TRBD2. Per the germline V gene, CDR1 is SGDLS and CDR2 is YYNGEE. CDR3 length equals 17 residues. The V gene end was trimmed by 3 bases and the J gene end by 7 bases; junction bases not matched to a gene: 9. The CDR3 here is CASSDPGLAGGPATQYF. In nucleotides, the CDR3 is TGTGCCAGCAGCGATCCGGGACTAGCGGGAGGGCCCGCGACCCAGTACTTC.

This clonotype was recorded at least ten times. The chain employs TRBV30 and TRBJ2-5, with D possibly matching TRBD2 (6 bases). Per germline, CDR1 GTSNPN and CDR2 SVGIG (reference sequence). The CDR3 spans 13 residues. The ends were cut back, 6 bases at V and 5 bases at J, with 16 bases in the middle. The CDR3 protein is CACRVLGRETQYF. DNA for the CDR3: TGTGCCTGCAGGGTTCTAGGGAGGGAGACCCAGTACTTC.

There are a few counts of this clonotype. A much larger clone differs by one base, so this may be a read error. In DNA, the CDR3 is TGTGCCAGCAGTCAACAGCCTACCCACAATGAGCAGTTCTTC. Translated, it gives CASSQQPTHNEQFF. The V and J genes are TRBV6-4 and TRBJ2-1; D is unclear. The CDR3 consists of 14 residues. Trimming stripped 5 bases from V and 5 bases from J, with 13 bases between. Germline CDR1 and CDR2: MRHNA and SNTAGT.

This sequence joins TRBV7-9 and TRBJ2-1; TRBD2 aligns across 11 bases. Germline lookup yields CDR1 SEHNR and CDR2 FQNEAQ (reference sequence). CDR3 size: 14 residues. The V gene end was trimmed by 2 bases and the J gene end by 8 bases; junction bases not matched to a gene: 2. The CDR3 DNA reads as TGTGCCAGCAGCTTACTAGCGGGAGGATATGAGCAGTTCTTC. Amino acids: CASSLLAGGYEQFF.

This clonotype was recorded many times. The genes are TRBV9 and TRBJ2-7; 10 positions agree with TRBD2. Looked up from germline, CDR1 is SGDLS and CDR2 is YYNGEE. The CDR3 covers 15 residues. Germline trimming cut 3 bases from V and 2 bases from J; bases unmatched to any gene: 5. CDR3 protein: CASSATGTSAYEQYF. CDR3 DNA sequence: TGTGCCAGCAGCGCAACCGGGACTAGCGCCTACGAGCAGTACTTC.